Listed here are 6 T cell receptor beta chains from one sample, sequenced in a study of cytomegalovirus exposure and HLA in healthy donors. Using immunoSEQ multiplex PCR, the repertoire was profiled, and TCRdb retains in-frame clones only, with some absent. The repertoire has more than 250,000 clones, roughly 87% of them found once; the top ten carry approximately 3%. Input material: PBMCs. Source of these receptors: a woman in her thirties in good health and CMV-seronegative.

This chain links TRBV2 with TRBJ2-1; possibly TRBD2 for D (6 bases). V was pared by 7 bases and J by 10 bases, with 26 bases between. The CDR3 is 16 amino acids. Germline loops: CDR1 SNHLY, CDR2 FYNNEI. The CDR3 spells CASTSLDLGGLGEQFF. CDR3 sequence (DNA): TGTGCCAGCACCTCACTAGACTTGGGAGGATTGGGGGAGCAGTTCTTC.

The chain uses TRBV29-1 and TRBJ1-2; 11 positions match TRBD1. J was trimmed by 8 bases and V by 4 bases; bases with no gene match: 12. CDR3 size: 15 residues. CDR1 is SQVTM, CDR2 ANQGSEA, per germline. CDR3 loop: CSVGGGRGTGGGYTF. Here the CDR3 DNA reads TGCAGCGTTGGTGGAGGGCGCGGGACAGGGGGAGGCTACACCTTC.

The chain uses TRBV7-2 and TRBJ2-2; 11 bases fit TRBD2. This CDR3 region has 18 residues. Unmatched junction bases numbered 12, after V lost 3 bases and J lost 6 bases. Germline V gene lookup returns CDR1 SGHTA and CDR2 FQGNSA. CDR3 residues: CASSLIGSSGRKSGELFF. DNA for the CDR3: TGTGCCAGCAGCTTGATCGGGTCTAGCGGGAGGAAGTCCGGGGAGCTGTTTTTT.

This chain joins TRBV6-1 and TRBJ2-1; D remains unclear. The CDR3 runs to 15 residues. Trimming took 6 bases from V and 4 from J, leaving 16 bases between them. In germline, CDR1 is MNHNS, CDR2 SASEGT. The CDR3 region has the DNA TGTGCCAGCAGAGGAAGGCGCGAACCATACAATGAGCAGTTCTTC. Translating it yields CASRGRREPYNEQFF.

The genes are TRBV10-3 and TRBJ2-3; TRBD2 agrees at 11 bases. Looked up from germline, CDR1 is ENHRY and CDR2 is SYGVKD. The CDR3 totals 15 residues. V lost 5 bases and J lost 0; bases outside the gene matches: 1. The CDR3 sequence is CAISRTSGSTDTQYF. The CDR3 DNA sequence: TGTGCCATCAGTAGGACTAGCGGGAGCACAGATACGCAGTATTTT.

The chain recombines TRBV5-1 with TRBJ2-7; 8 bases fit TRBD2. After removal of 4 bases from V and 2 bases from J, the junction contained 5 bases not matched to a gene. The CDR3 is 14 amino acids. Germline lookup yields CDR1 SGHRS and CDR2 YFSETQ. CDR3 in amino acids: CASSRSGITYEQYF. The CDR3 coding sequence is TGCGCCAGCAGCCGTAGCGGGATAACCTACGAGCAGTACTTC.